The 13 T cell receptor beta chains below all came from one sample that was sequenced in a study of T-cell reconstitution after alpha-beta-depleted transplantation in children. Unique molecular identifiers were incorporated into the prepared TCRbeta library. TCRdb re-derived calls from the PCR reads in MiXCR, one entry per CDR3 protein. The table records more than 400,000 distinct CDR3 sequences, 43% of them present only once. The sample in question was PBMCs, obtained before TCRalphabeta/CD19-depleted stem cell transplant. The source is a girl aged 2 to 10 with aplastic anemia, due to receive a stem cell transplant.

V is TRBV20-1 and J is TRBJ2-7, with 8 nucleotides matching TRBD1. The ends lost 3 bases at V and 2 bases at J; junction bases unmatched: 6. This CDR3 comprises 14 residues. Germline V CDR1 and CDR2: DFQATT, SNEGSKA (reference sequence). The CDR3 here is CSASEGTGAYEQYF. The CDR3 coding sequence is TGCAGTGCTAGTGAAGGGACAGGCGCCTACGAGCAGTACTTC.

As for this clonotype: One end of the junction is discordant with germline, which a read error may explain. The chain combines TRBV7-9 with TRBJ2-5; possible D gene TRBD1, 6 bases. Germline-derived CDR1 and CDR2 are SEHNR and FQNEAQ (reference sequence). The length of the CDR3 is 13 residues. In nucleotides, the CDR3 is TGTGCCAGCACCCCTGACAGGAGTCTCTCGTTACACTTC. This sequence encodes CASTPDRSLSLHF.

This chain connects TRBV4-3 to TRBJ2-5; 11 bases map to TRBD2. Germline V gene sequence: CDR1 LGHNA, CDR2 YSLEER. J gave up 5 bases and V 3 bases, and 8 bases lay outside the gene matches. The CDR3 spans 16 residues. The CDR3 nucleotides read TGCGCCAGCAGCCAGGATAGCGGGAGGGCCGGGGAGACCCAGTACTTC. This translates into CASSQDSGRAGETQYF.

V is TRBV9 and J is TRBJ2-2; TRBD1 matches 10 bases. CDR3 length equals 16 residues. The ends lost 5 bases at V and 3 bases at J; junction bases unmatched: 7. CDR1 is SGDLS, CDR2 YYNGEE, per germline. The CDR3 DNA is TGTGCCAGCAGGGGGGGGGACAGGGGTGACACCGGGGAGCTGTTTTTT. The encoded protein is CASRGGDRGDTGELFF.

V usage is TRBV20-1 and J usage is TRBJ2-1; D ambiguous. Germline CDR1 DFQATT, CDR2 SNEGSKA (reference sequence). This CDR3 contains 14 residues. V lost 0 bases, J lost 5 bases, and 11 bases lay in between. As DNA, the CDR3 is TGCAGTGCTAGAGAGTATCGGGTTAACAATGAGCAGTTCTTC. It codes for CSAREYRVNNEQFF.

This rearrangement joins TRBV5-1 to TRBJ2-3, with 11 positions matching TRBD2. Losses at the gene ends were 5 bases for V and 2 bases for J; bases not matched to a gene: 1. This CDR3 has 14 amino acids. Germline assignment: CDR1 SGHRS and CDR2 YFSETQ. In DNA, the CDR3 is TGCGCCAGCAGGACTAGCGGGGTCACAGATACGCAGTATTTT. Encoded protein: CASRTSGVTDTQYF. The whole variable domain, filled in from reference TRBV5-1 and TRBJ2-3, reads KAGVTQTPRYLIKTRGQQVTLSCSPISGHRSVSWYQQTPGQGLQFLFEYFSETQRNKGNFPGRFSGRQFSNSRSEMNVSTLELGDSALYLCASRTSGVTDTQYFGPGTRLTVL.

The chain links TRBV27 to TRBJ2-1; D not certain. CDR1 is MNHEY and CDR2 is SMNVEV in the germline V gene (reference sequence). V was shortened by 6 bases and J by 4 bases, with 16 bases between the two germline ends. CDR3 length: 15 amino acids. CDR3 sequence reads: CASRSLATIYNEQFF. The CDR3 coding sequence is TGTGCCAGCAGGTCACTCGCCACTATTTACAATGAGCAGTTCTTC.

The CDR3 DNA sequence: TGTGCCAGCAGCCAAGATCGGATCCGGGACAGTCAAGAGACCCAGTACTTC. Its translation: CASSQDRIRDSQETQYF. The chain couples TRBV4-2 to TRBJ2-5; TRBD1 matches 7 bases. The germline CDR1 and CDR2 sequences are LGHNA and YNFKEQ. The CDR3 contains 17 residues. V dropped 0 bases and J dropped 2; count of bases not matched to a gene: 9.

This clonotype has a handful of counts. This chain joins TRBV3-1 and TRBJ2-2; 8 bases align to TRBD2. V lost 3 bases, J lost 4 bases, and 4 bases stayed unmatched. The CDR3 extends over 15 amino acids. Germline assignment: CDR1 LGHDT and CDR2 YNNKEL (reference sequence). Written as DNA, the CDR3 is TGTGCCAGCAGCCAGCCAGCGGGAGTCACCGGGGAGCTGTTTTTT. Protein product: CASSQPAGVTGELFF.

The CDR3 nucleotides read TGCGCCAGCAGCCAAGTGGAAAGAGGGGCTGAAGCTTTCTTT. This sequence encodes CASSQVERGAEAFF. The V call is TRBV4-1, the J call TRBJ1-1; TRBD1 might be the D (5 bases). The CDR3 extends over 14 amino acids. CDR1 is MGHRA, CDR2 YSYEKL, per germline. Trimming cost V 1 base and J 6 bases, with 12 bases left between them.

Comments on this clonotype: A single base separates this from a much larger clone, so it may be a read error. The gene calls are TRBV20-1 and TRBJ2-3; 8 nucleotides match TRBD2. The V segment lost 3 bases and the J segment 4 bases; nucleotides outside the gene matches: 0. The CDR3 runs to 12 residues. Per the germline V gene, CDR1 is DFQATT and CDR2 is SNEGSKA (reference sequence). CDR3: CSASGGADTQYF. The DNA of the CDR3 is TGCAGTGCTAGCGGGGGGGCAGATACGCAGTATTTT.

There are a few counts of this clonotype. V is TRBV28 and J is TRBJ2-7, with D unresolved. The CDR3 spans 12 residues. Trimming pared 5 bases from V and 8 bases from J, leaving 13 bases between. Germline lookup yields CDR1 MDHEN and CDR2 SYDVKM. The CDR3 protein is CASSPTPTKQYF. The CDR3 DNA sequence: TGTGCCAGCAGTCCAACTCCCACAAAGCAGTACTTC.

At least ten counts were recorded for this clonotype. The CDR3 sequence is CASSSGGLPSTDTQYF. The CDR3 region has the DNA TGCGCCAGCAGCTCTGGGGGACTACCTAGCACAGATACGCAGTATTTT. This chain connects TRBV5-1 to TRBJ2-3, with TRBD2 identical over 7 bases. From germline, CDR1 is SGHRS and CDR2 YFSETQ. V trimming: 3 bases; J trimming: 0 bases; junction bases outside the gene matches: 7. This CDR3 spans 16 amino acids.